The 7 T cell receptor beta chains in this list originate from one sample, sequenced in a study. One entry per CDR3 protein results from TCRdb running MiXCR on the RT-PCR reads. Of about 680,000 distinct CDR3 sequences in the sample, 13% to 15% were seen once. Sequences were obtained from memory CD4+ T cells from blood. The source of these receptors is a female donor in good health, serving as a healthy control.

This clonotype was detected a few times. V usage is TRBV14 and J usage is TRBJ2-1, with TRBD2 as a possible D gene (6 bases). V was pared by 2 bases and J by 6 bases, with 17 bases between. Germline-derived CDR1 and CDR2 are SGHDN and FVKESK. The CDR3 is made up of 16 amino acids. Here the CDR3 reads CASSQLTGTHSNEQFF. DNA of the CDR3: TGTGCCAGCAGCCAACTTACCGGGACTCATTCCAATGAGCAGTTCTTC.

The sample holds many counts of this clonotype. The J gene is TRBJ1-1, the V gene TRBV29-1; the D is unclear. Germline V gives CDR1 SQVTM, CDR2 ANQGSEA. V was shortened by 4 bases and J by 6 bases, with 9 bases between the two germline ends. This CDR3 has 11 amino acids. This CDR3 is CSVALAAEAFF. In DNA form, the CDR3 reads TGCAGCGTTGCCCTAGCAGCTGAAGCTTTCTTT.

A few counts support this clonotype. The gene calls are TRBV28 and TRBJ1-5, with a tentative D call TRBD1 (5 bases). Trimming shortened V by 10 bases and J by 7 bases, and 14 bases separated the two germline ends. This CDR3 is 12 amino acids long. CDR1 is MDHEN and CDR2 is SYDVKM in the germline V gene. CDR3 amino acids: CATQRGTQPQHF. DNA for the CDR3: TGTGCCACCCAGCGGGGGACGCAGCCCCAGCATTTT.

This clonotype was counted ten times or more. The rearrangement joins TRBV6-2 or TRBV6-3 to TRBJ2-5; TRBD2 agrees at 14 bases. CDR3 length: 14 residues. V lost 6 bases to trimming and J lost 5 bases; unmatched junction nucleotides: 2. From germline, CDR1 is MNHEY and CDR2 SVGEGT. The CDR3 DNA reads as TGTGCCAGCAGAGGACTAGCGGGAGGTGAGACCCAGTACTTC. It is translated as CASRGLAGGETQYF.

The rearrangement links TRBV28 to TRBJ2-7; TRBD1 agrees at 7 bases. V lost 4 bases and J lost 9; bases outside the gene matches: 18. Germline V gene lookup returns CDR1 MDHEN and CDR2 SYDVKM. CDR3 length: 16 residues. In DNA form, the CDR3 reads TGTGCCAGCAGTTCATTCGGTCAGGGGGTTCCCCTGGGGCAGTACTTC. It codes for CASSSFGQGVPLGQYF.

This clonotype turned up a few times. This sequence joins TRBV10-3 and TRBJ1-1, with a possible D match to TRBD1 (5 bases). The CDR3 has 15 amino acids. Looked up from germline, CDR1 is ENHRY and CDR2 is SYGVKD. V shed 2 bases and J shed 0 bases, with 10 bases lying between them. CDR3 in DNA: TGTGCCATCAGTGAGAGGGGAGGGGTGAACACTGAAGCTTTCTTT. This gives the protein CAISERGGVNTEAFF.

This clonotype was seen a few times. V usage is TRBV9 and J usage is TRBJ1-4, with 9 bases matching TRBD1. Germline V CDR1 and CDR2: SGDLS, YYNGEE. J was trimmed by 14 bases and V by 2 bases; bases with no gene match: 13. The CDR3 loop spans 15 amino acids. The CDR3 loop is CASSVILGQGPLLFF. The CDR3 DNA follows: TGTGCCAGCAGCGTCATACTGGGACAGGGCCCTTTGCTGTTTTTT. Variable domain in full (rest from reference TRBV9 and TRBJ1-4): DSGVTQTPKHLITATGQRVTLRCSPRSGDLSVYWYQQSLDQGLQFLIQYYNGEERAKGNILERFSAQQFPDLHSELNLSSLELGDSALYFCASSVILGQGPLLFFGSGTQLSVL.